This T cell receptor beta chain was identified during a study of T cell changes during pregnancy in multiple sclerosis. Clones were sequenced by immunoSEQ multiplex PCR, and TCRdb holds only the in-frame ones, with some missing. Here the sample spans 60,000 to 70,000 clones, 91% being singletons. The sequence was collected from a female donor in good health, enrolled as a control in a pregnancy study. The material was peripheral blood, obtained after pregnancy.

The CDR3 sequence: CASSEAGQAGGYTF. The CDR3, as DNA: TGCGCCAGCAGTGAAGCTGGACAGGCGGGTGGCTACACCTTC. This chain links TRBV10-1 with TRBJ1-2, with TRBD1 matching 7 bases. V lost 3 bases to trimming and J lost 7 bases; unmatched junction nucleotides: 8. The CDR3 is 14 residues long. CDR1 is WNHNN, CDR2 SYGVQD, per germline (reference sequence).